These T cell receptor beta chains were read from a single sample in a study of CD8+CD57+ T cells in acquired aplastic anemia. Each CDR3 protein gets one entry after TCRdb re-called the reads with MiXCR. The table includes fewer than 200,000 distinct CDR3 sequences, around 50% detected once. Sequenced material: sorted CD4+, CD8+, or CD8+CD57+ T cells (not recorded which) from PBMCs. Receptors originate from a human donor with aplastic anemia. The conserved cysteine and the conserved F or W are not part of the CDR3 here. Fields, in order: J gene, V gene, D gene, CDR3 protein. The D gene is left open where the match is weak.

j_gene: TRBJ2-7
v_gene: TRBV20-1
d_gene: NA
CDR3aa: SATVGHSSYEQY

j_gene: TRBJ2-5
v_gene: TRBV6-5
d_gene: NA
CDR3aa: ASSYFSQGMETQY

j_gene: TRBJ2-5
v_gene: TRBV19
d_gene: NA
CDR3aa: ASSIAVGRQETQY

j_gene: TRBJ2-2
v_gene: TRBV5-1
d_gene: NA
CDR3aa: ASSLEQPGELF

j_gene: TRBJ2-7
v_gene: TRBV12-3/TRBV12-4
d_gene: TRBD1
CDR3aa: ASSFGGQVLEQY

j_gene: TRBJ2-5
v_gene: TRBV10-1
d_gene: NA
CDR3aa: ASSQGTGIQETQY

j_gene: TRBJ2-3
v_gene: TRBV5-1
d_gene: NA
CDR3aa: ASSHGLDTQY

j_gene: TRBJ1-4
v_gene: TRBV20-1
d_gene: NA
CDR3aa: SARRLGVGKLF

j_gene: TRBJ2-3
v_gene: TRBV2
d_gene: NA
CDR3aa: ASSYSGARTDTQY

j_gene: TRBJ2-2
v_gene: TRBV30
d_gene: TRBD1
CDR3aa: AWTTGGPGELF

j_gene: TRBJ1-1
v_gene: TRBV12-3/TRBV12-4
d_gene: NA
CDR3aa: ASSYRGRTEAF

j_gene: TRBJ2-2
v_gene: TRBV7-3
d_gene: NA
CDR3aa: ASSLASAGELF

j_gene: TRBJ2-1
v_gene: TRBV11-2
d_gene: NA
CDR3aa: ASSPTHLSSYNEQF

j_gene: TRBJ2-7
v_gene: TRBV7-2
d_gene: NA
CDR3aa: ASSLSGPAYEQY

j_gene: TRBJ1-1
v_gene: TRBV10-3
d_gene: NA
CDR3aa: AISVNAGFAF

j_gene: TRBJ2-7
v_gene: TRBV7-7
d_gene: NA
CDR3aa: ASSSSQGYEQY

j_gene: TRBJ2-3
v_gene: TRBV7-6
d_gene: TRBD1
CDR3aa: ASRPTGDTDTQY

j_gene: TRBJ1-1
v_gene: TRBV7-6
d_gene: TRBD1
CDR3aa: ASSQTGATEAF

j_gene: TRBJ2-5
v_gene: TRBV7-2
d_gene: NA
CDR3aa: ASSLVIRGETQY

j_gene: TRBJ2-3
v_gene: TRBV4-1
d_gene: TRBD1
CDR3aa: ASSQEVTTGDTQY

j_gene: TRBJ1-1
v_gene: TRBV10-3
d_gene: TRBD1
CDR3aa: AISDRDREPEAF

j_gene: TRBJ1-2
v_gene: TRBV4-3
d_gene: TRBD1
CDR3aa: ASSQGLTGGGYGYT

j_gene: TRBJ1-4
v_gene: TRBV15
d_gene: TRBD1
CDR3aa: ATSRADRVEKLF

j_gene: TRBJ1-5
v_gene: TRBV15
d_gene: TRBD1
CDR3aa: ATSRTGDSNQPQH

j_gene: TRBJ2-7
v_gene: TRBV7-9
d_gene: NA
CDR3aa: ASSVAGPNYEQY

j_gene: TRBJ1-1
v_gene: TRBV5-8
d_gene: NA
CDR3aa: ASSLAIARYAAF

j_gene: TRBJ1-1
v_gene: TRBV2
d_gene: NA
CDR3aa: ASGEGAYENTEAF

j_gene: TRBJ2-3
v_gene: TRBV10-1
d_gene: TRBD2
CDR3aa: ASGEAGGRTDTQY

j_gene: TRBJ2-1
v_gene: TRBV7-9
d_gene: TRBD2
CDR3aa: ASSFPGTRDFEQF

j_gene: TRBJ1-5
v_gene: TRBV10-3
d_gene: TRBD1
CDR3aa: AISVGTEQPQH

j_gene: TRBJ2-1
v_gene: TRBV20-1
d_gene: NA
CDR3aa: SASGGPSGDEQF

j_gene: TRBJ2-5
v_gene: TRBV7-9
d_gene: TRBD1
CDR3aa: ASSWTTGLETQY

j_gene: TRBJ1-2
v_gene: TRBV2
d_gene: NA
CDR3aa: ASSEHSHYGYT

j_gene: TRBJ1-2
v_gene: TRBV6-5
d_gene: NA
CDR3aa: ASRRLQGGYT

j_gene: TRBJ2-3
v_gene: TRBV6-1
d_gene: NA
CDR3aa: ASSAAGPQY

j_gene: TRBJ2-1
v_gene: TRBV10-3
d_gene: NA
CDR3aa: ASLRGRSRYNEQF

j_gene: TRBJ2-7
v_gene: TRBV24-1
d_gene: NA
CDR3aa: ATSDYRDHLYEQY

j_gene: TRBJ1-2
v_gene: TRBV7-2
d_gene: NA
CDR3aa: ASSLISGVQGYT

j_gene: TRBJ2-1
v_gene: TRBV10-3
d_gene: TRBD2
CDR3aa: AISARELAGGYNEQF

j_gene: TRBJ2-2
v_gene: TRBV29-1
d_gene: NA
CDR3aa: SVGGDSGLF

j_gene: TRBJ1-5
v_gene: TRBV20-1
d_gene: NA
CDR3aa: SARVGNSNQPQH

j_gene: TRBJ1-3
v_gene: TRBV2
d_gene: NA
CDR3aa: ASGALASGNTIY